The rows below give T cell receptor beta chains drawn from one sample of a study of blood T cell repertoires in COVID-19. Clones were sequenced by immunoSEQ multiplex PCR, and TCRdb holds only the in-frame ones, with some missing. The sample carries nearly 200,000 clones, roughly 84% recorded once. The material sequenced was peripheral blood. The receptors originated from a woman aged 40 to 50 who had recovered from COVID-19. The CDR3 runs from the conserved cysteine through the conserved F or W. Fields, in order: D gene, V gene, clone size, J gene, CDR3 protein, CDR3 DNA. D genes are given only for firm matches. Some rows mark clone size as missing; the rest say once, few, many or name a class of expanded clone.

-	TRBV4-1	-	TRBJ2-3	CASSLNRDWQADTQYF	TGCGCCAGCAGCCTAAACCGGGACTGGCAGGCAGATACGCAGTATTTT
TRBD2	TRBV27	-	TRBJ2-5	CASSHRAGGVMETQYF	TGTGCCAGCAGTCACAGAGCGGGAGGCGTTATGGAGACCCAGTACTTC
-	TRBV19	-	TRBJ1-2	CASSIDRPSSYGYTF	TGTGCCAGTAGTATCGACAGGCCCTCTTCCTATGGCTACACCTTC
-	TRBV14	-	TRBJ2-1	CASSRLRGEQFF	TGTGCCAGCAGCCGACTCCGGGGTGAGCAGTTCTTC
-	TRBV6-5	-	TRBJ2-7	CASTTPSYEQYF	TGTGCCAGCACTACCCCTTCCTACGAGCAGTACTTC
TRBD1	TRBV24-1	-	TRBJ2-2	CATSGQQGATGELFF	TGTGCCACCAGTGGCCAACAGGGGGCAACCGGGGAGCTGTTTTTT
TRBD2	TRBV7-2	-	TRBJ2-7	CASSASGRVGNEQYF	TGTGCCAGCAGCGCTAGCGGGAGGGTGGGGAACGAGCAGTACTTC
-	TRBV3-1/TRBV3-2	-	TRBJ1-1	CASSQEHQGSKTGEAFF	TGTGCCAGCAGCCAAGAGCACCAGGGGAGTAAAACGGGTGAAGCTTTCTTT
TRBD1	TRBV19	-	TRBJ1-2	CASAGGLDYGYTF	TGTGCCAGTGCAGGGGGCCTAGACTATGGCTACACCTTC
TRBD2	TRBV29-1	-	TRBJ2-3	CSSLAGEGTDTQYF	TGCAGCTCCTTAGCGGGAGAAGGCACAGATACGCAGTATTTT
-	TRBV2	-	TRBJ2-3	CASSEESISTDTQYF	TGTGCCAGCAGTGAAGAGTCTATCTCCACAGATACGCAGTATTTT
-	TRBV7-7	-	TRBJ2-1	CASSKTGDGRGEQFF	TGTGCCAGCAGCAAGACAGGAGATGGACGTGGTGAGCAGTTCTTC
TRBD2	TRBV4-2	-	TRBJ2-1	CASSLGLAGVGSYNEQFF	TGTGCCAGCAGCCTGGGACTAGCGGGAGTAGGGTCCTACAATGAGCAGTTCTTC
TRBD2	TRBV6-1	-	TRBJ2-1	CASSEALTSGNNEQFF	TGTGCCAGCAGTGAAGCGTTAACTAGCGGGAACAATGAGCAGTTCTTC
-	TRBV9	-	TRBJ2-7	CASSRSGVGEQYF	TGTGCCAGCAGCCGCTCGGGAGTGGGAGAGCAGTACTTC
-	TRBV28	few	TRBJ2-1	CASSIGQNEQFF	TGTGCCAGCAGCATCGGACAGAATGAGCAGTTCTTC
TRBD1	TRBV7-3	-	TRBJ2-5	CASSTPGTGQETQYF	TGTGCCAGCAGTACGCCTGGGACAGGGCAAGAGACCCAGTACTTC